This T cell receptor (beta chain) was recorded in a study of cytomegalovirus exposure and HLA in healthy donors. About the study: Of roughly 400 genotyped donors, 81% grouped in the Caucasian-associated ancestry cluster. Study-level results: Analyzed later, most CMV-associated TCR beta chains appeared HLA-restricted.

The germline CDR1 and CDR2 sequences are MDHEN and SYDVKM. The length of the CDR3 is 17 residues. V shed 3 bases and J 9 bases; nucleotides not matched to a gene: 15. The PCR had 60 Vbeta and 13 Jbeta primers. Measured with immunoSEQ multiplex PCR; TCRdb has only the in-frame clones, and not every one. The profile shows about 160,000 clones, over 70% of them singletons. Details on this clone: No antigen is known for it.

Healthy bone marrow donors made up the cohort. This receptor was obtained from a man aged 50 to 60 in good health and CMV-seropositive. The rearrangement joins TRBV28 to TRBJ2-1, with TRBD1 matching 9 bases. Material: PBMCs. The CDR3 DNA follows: TGTGCCAGCAGTTTGACCCCGGGACAGGGAAATCGCGGTGAGCAGTTCTTC. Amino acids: CASSLTPGQGNRGEQFF.